This T cell receptor beta chain was captured by sequencing in a study of regulatory T cells in long-lasting Graves disease. General observations from the study: Because few samples were included, accuracy may have been lower. For persistent Graves' patients, TCR diversity was lower than for newly diagnosed ones. The work looked only at peripheral blood and did not look at thyroid tissue. Favored gene segments in persistent disease were TRBV28, TRBJ1-2 and TRBJ2-5.

The CDR3 contains 14 residues. Trimming removed 5 bases from V and 2 bases from J, with 12 bases in between. Germline lookup yields CDR1 PRHDT and CDR2 FYEKMQ (reference sequence). Comments on this clonotype: Its target is unknown.

Time point reported: persistent/refractory GD, antithyroid drugs over 5 years with positive TRAb. There was RNA extracted from PBMCs, and the TCR library was made from it. Combining iRepertoire HTBI primers with Arm-PCR of CDR3 regions, the authors built TCR beta libraries. TCRdb used MiXCR to reprocess the multiplex PCR reads, holding one entry per CDR3 protein. The sample has a few hundred thousand distinct CDR3 sequences; 20% to 25% are singletons. The TCR comes from a female donor with Graves disease. The source was peripheral blood mononuclear cells (PBMCs), collected when the disease was refractory, from a patient treated with antithyroid drugs. This chain links TRBV13 with TRBJ2-5, with D uncertain. The CDR3 DNA reads as TGTGCCAGCAGCGCCCCGGAATATCAAGAGACCCAGTACTTC. Translating gives CASSAPEYQETQYF.